The text below deals with one TCR beta chain. This CDR3 is also generated by other DNA sequences in the sample. Authors' analysis steps: Amplification of reference gene primers provided the estimated nucleated cell counts. Generated by immunoSEQ multiplex PCR, the TCRdb table keeps only in-frame clones and is missing some. V, J and clone size were drawn from that table, and D and trimming were deduced from the DNA. This table has roughly 200,000 clones, roughly 77% appearing once. Individuals aged 18 to 89 years were recruited from about two dozen US areas. This sample was taken from a study of blood T cell repertoires in COVID-19. CDR1 and CDR2 from the germline V gene are MNHEY and SVGEGT. Trimming pared 3 bases from V and 4 bases from J, leaving 10 bases between. This CDR3 spans 13 amino acids.

Sequencing used PBMCs or T cells enriched from blood (not recorded which). The chain combines TRBV6-2 or TRBV6-3 with TRBJ2-7, with D unclear. The source of this sequence is a man aged 40-55 years who had recovered from COVID-19. CDR3 residues: CASSYREAYEQYF. The CDR3 coding sequence is TGTGCCAGCAGTTATAGAGAAGCATACGAGCAGTACTTC.